This entry features one T cell receptor (beta chain) sequence. Its specificity is not known. A multiplex PCR was run with 60 Vbeta primers and 13 Jbeta primers. Clones were sequenced by immunoSEQ multiplex PCR, and TCRdb holds only the in-frame ones, with some missing. Its table records around 140,000 clones. The data belong to a study of cytomegalovirus exposure and HLA in healthy donors. General study findings and limits: An analysis was carried out at a later point. It showed that HLA-associated TCR beta chains were more clonally expanded than equally common non-associated chains. Common viral pathogens seemed, in a later analysis, to connect with several of the most significant clusters. When analyzed later, a missense DCLRE1C variant was found to be linked to TCR beta V- and J-gene trimming.

The CDR3 spans 13 residues. CDR1 and CDR2 from the germline V gene are SGHKS and YYEKEE (reference sequence). Trimming removed 4 bases at V and 5 bases at J, with 11 bases between. This receptor was taken from a woman aged 45-65 years in good health and CMV-seronegative. J is TRBJ2-3 and V is TRBV5-5; possible D gene TRBD1, 7 bases. The sequenced sample was PBMCs. CDR3 sequence: CASSRRGEDTQYF. In nucleotides, the CDR3 is TGTGCCAGCAGCCGCAGGGGGGAAGATACGCAGTATTTT.